Shown below are 8 T cell receptor beta chains from a single sample sequenced in a study of cytomegalovirus exposure and HLA in healthy donors. This PCR relied on a set of 60 Vbeta primers and 13 Jbeta primers. TCRdb's copy holds only in-frame clones and misses some; the assay was immunoSEQ multiplex PCR. Here the sample spans fewer than 200,000 clones, around 73% being singletons. Sequenced material: PBMCs. These receptors were collected from a woman between 18 and 29 years old in good health and CMV-seropositive.

V and J are TRBV15 and TRBJ1-1; no reliable D call. The CDR3 contains 11 residues. V dropped 7 bases and J dropped 1 base, with 4 bases sitting between them. Germline V gene data show CDR1 as LNHNV and CDR2 as YYDKDF (reference sequence). This CDR3 is CATTKNTEAFF. The CDR3 DNA follows: TGTGCCACCACCAAGAACACTGAAGCTTTCTTT.

This clone was picked up one time. CDR3 sequence reads: CASSFRRVADTQYF. CDR3 DNA sequence: TGTGCCAGCAGCTTCAGGCGGGTCGCAGATACGCAGTATTTT. The V and J genes are TRBV7-6 and TRBJ2-3, with a weak D call TRBD2 (5 bases). The germline V and J ends were trimmed by 3 bases and 4 bases, with 11 bases remaining between them. The CDR3 contains 14 residues. Germline values: CDR1 SGHVS, CDR2 FNYEAQ.

This chain links TRBV9 with TRBJ2-7, with D unresolved. The CDR3 loop spans 14 amino acids. The V end was cut by 0 bases, the J end by 4 bases, with 11 bases between. CDR1 and CDR2 (germline): SGDLS, YYNGEE. The CDR3 region has the DNA TGTGCCAGCAGCGTAGCCTCAGTTTCGTACGAGCAGTACTTC. Translating it yields CASSVASVSYEQYF. Together with reference TRBV9 and TRBJ2-7, the CDR3 gives the full variable domain: DSGVTQTPKHLITATGQRVTLRCSPRSGDLSVYWYQQSLDQGLQFLIQYYNGEERAKGNILERFSAQQFPDLHSELNLSSLELGDSALYFCASSVASVSYEQYFGPGTRLTVT.

The gene calls are TRBV18 and TRBJ1-3, with D possibly matching TRBD1 (6 bases). Germline V gene sequence: CDR1 KGHSH, CDR2 LQKENI. Trimming removed 2 bases at V and 3 bases at J, with 11 bases between. The CDR3 sequence is 15 residues long. The CDR3 sequence is CASSPWTDFGNTIYF. The CDR3 coding sequence is TGTGCCAGCTCACCATGGACAGACTTTGGAAACACCATATATTTT. Full variable domain (rest looked up from reference TRBV18 and TRBJ1-3): NAGVMQNPRHLVRRRGQEARLRCSPMKGHSHVYWYRQLPEEGLKFMVYLQKENIIDESGMPKERFSAEFPKEGPSILRIQQVVRGDSAAYFCASSPWTDFGNTIYFGEGSWLTVV.

The gene calls are TRBV7-9 and TRBJ1-5; D perhaps matches TRBD1 (5 bases). V was cut by 2 bases and J by 5 bases, with 10 bases left in between. Germline lookup yields CDR1 SEHNR and CDR2 FQNEAQ (reference sequence). This CDR3 is built from 14 residues. CDR3 nucleotide sequence: TGTGCCAGCAGCTTAATGCAGGGTGATCAGCCCCAGCATTTT. Translated: CASSLMQGDQPQHF.

This chain joins TRBV9 and TRBJ2-2, with 7 bases lining up with TRBD1. With V trimmed by 2 bases and J by 0 bases, 1 base remained unmatched. Germline CDR1 is SGDLS and CDR2 is YYNGEE. The CDR3 is 15 amino acids. In nucleotides, the CDR3 is TGTGCCAGCAGCGTGGGACAGACGAACACCGGGGAGCTGTTTTTT. Translation: CASSVGQTNTGELFF.

V usage is TRBV2 and J usage is TRBJ2-7; D not certain. The CDR3 spans 13 residues. Between the trimmed V and J ends, which lost 5 bases and 0 bases, there was a span of 8 bases. Germline CDR1 and CDR2: SNHLY and FYNNEI. The CDR3 DNA is TGTGCCAGCAGTCGAGTCATCTCCTACGAGCAGTACTTC. Residues: CASSRVISYEQYF.

In this sample, this clone turned up a few times. This chain connects TRBV9 to TRBJ2-5, with 12 bases lining up with TRBD2. J gave up 4 bases and V 3 bases, and 4 bases lay outside the gene matches. The CDR3 sequence is 15 residues long. Germline V lookup: CDR1 SGDLS, CDR2 YYNGEE. The CDR3 nucleotides read TGTGCCAGCAGCGCTAGCGGGGGGGCCGGAGAGACCCAGTACTTC. Translating it yields CASSASGGAGETQYF.